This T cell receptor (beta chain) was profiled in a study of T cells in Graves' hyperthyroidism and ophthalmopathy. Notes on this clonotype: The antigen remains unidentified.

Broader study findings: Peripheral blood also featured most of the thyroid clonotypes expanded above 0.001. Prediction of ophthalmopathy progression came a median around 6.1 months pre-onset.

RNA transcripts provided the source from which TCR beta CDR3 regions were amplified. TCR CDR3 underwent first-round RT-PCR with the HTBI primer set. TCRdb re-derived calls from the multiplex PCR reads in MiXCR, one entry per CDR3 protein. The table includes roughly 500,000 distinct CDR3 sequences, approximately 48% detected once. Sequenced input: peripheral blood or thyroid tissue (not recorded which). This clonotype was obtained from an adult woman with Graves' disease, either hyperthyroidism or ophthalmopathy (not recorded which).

The CDR3 nucleotides are TGTGCCAGCGTCGGGACAGGGGGCCGTCAGCCCCAGCATTTT. Translation gives CASVGTGGRQPQHF. The chain links TRBV2 to TRBJ1-5; TRBD1 matches at 12 bases. Unmatched junction bases numbered 5, after V lost 8 bases and J lost 6 bases. Germline V gene sequence: CDR1 SNHLY, CDR2 FYNNEI. The CDR3 sequence is 14 residues long.